A single TCR beta chain is shown here with its context. As yet, its antigen is unknown. This specimen belongs to a study of long-term antiretroviral therapy in people with HIV. Study-wide results and limits: Upon ART, diversity increased but remained lower than transplant donor controls.

Without exception, participants with HIV were treated in the United States. CDR3 size: 15 residues. CDR1 MNHEY and CDR2 SVGAGI come from the germline V gene. V lost 0 bases and J lost 0, with 8 bases in between. The libraries were made with immunoSEQ v3.0 at survey level. Here immunoSEQ multiplex PCR was the method, and the copy in TCRdb shows in-frame clones only, minus some. Of under 45,000 clones listed, around 83% are singletons. The chain combines TRBV6-5 with TRBJ1-1; unclear D gene. The material was unsorted PBMCs, obtained 1 year after starting antiretroviral therapy. The TCR sequence derives from a man younger than 30 with HIV. This CDR3 is CASSYSVSLNTEAFF. The CDR3 bases are TGTGCCAGCAGTTACTCGGTCAGCTTGAACACTGAAGCTTTCTTT.